One sample yielded the 7 T cell receptor beta chains listed below, sequenced in a study of cytomegalovirus exposure and HLA in healthy donors. The PCR used 60 Vbeta and 13 Jbeta primers. The protocol was immunoSEQ multiplex PCR, while the TCRdb copy is restricted to in-frame clones and leaves out a portion. The sample carries fewer than 200,000 clones, 60% to 80% recorded once. Specimen: PBMCs. These TCRs come from a man aged 60 to 69 in good health and CMV-seronegative.

The chain joins TRBV6-5 to TRBJ2-5; 7 positions agree with TRBD1. The CDR3 runs to 14 residues. V lost 2 bases and J lost 1; bases outside the gene matches: 1. CDR1 and CDR2 from the germline V gene are MNHEY and SVGAGI. The CDR3: CASSYTGVQETQYF. CDR3 bases: TGTGCCAGCAGTTACACAGGGGTCCAAGAGACCCAGTACTTC.

The chain has TRBV7-2 and TRBJ2-1; 10 bases are a match to TRBD2. CDR1 and CDR2 (germline): SGHTA, FQGNSA. J lost 8 bases, V lost 3 bases, and 10 bases had no gene match. The CDR3 totals 16 residues. CDR3: CASSFSGGALRHEQFF. CDR3 DNA: TGTGCCAGCAGCTTCAGCGGGGGGGCCCTTAGGCATGAGCAGTTCTTC.

The chain is built from TRBV5-1 and TRBJ2-1; 12 bases match TRBD2. V shed 3 bases and J 6 bases; nucleotides not matched to a gene: 4. The germline CDR1 and CDR2 sequences are SGHRS and YFSETQ. CDR3 length: 15 residues. CDR3: CASSSRLAGANEQFF. The CDR3, as DNA: TGCGCCAGCAGCTCCCGACTAGCGGGGGCCAATGAGCAGTTCTTC.

In its sample, this clone was seen a few times. CDR3 region: CASSPGLGTDTQYF. In nucleotides, the CDR3 is TGTGCCAGCTCCCCGGGACTAGGCACAGATACGCAGTATTTT. This chain joins TRBV18 and TRBJ2-3; 8 bases agree with TRBD2. Germline lookup yields CDR1 KGHSH and CDR2 LQKENI. The junction had 3 bases not matched to a gene; V was cut back by 6 bases and J by 1 base. This CDR3 is 14 amino acids long.

The chain joins TRBV7-2 to TRBJ1-1, with D uncertain. The CDR3 length is 13 residues. V was cut by 2 bases and J by 1 base, with 5 bases left in between. Germline V gene lookup returns CDR1 SGHTA and CDR2 FQGNSA. CDR3 amino acids: CASSLYKNTEAFF. CDR3 DNA sequence: TGTGCCAGCAGCTTATACAAGAACACTGAAGCTTTCTTT. Complete variable domain (other parts from reference TRBV7-2 and TRBJ1-1): GAGVSQSPSNKVTEKGKDVELRCDPISGHTALYWYRQSLGQGLEFLIYFQGNSAPDKSGLPSDRFSAERTGGSVSTLTIQRTQQEDSAVYLCASSLYKNTEAFFGQGTRLTVV.

The gene calls are TRBV27 and TRBJ1-5; D unresolved. The germline V gene encodes CDR1 MNHEY and CDR2 SMNVEV (reference sequence). The CDR3 runs to 12 residues. Trimming stripped 5 bases from V and 9 bases from J, with 11 bases between. This CDR3 is CASSGPGWPQHF. In nucleotides, the CDR3 is TGTGCCAGCAGTGGGCCCGGCTGGCCCCAGCATTTT.

The rearrangement joins TRBV30 to TRBJ1-1, with 10 positions matching TRBD1. J was trimmed by 2 bases and V by 6 bases; bases with no gene match: 6. There are 14 residues in the CDR3. CDR1 and CDR2 from the germline V gene are GTSNPN and SVGIG (reference sequence). This CDR3 is CACNGDRGNTEAFF. The CDR3 DNA sequence: TGTGCCTGTAACGGGGACAGGGGTAACACTGAAGCTTTCTTT.